The present T cell receptor (beta chain) was sequenced within a study of preoperative IRX-2 immunotherapy in early breast cancer. Produced via immunoSEQ multiplex PCR; TCRdb's table is partial and in-frame only. The sample records about 45,000 clones, roughly 80% being singletons. Treatment meaning: preoperative locoregional IRX-2 cytokine immunotherapy. Preoperative locoregional IRX-2 cytokine immunotherapy was tested in the phase Ib source study. The V segment lost 5 bases and the J segment 3 bases; nucleotides outside the gene matches: 4. The germline gives CDR1 SGHVS, CDR2 FNYEAQ. The CDR3 has 14 amino acids.

The V call is TRBV7-6, the J call TRBJ2-1; 7 bases line up with TRBD2. This TCR derives from a human donor with breast cancer. This specimen was tumor tissue, taken after IRX-2 immunotherapy. The CDR3 nucleotides read TGTGCCAGCAGCGCCGGACTAGACTACAATGAGCAGTTCTTC. It encodes CASSAGLDYNEQFF.